One T cell receptor beta chain is described in this entry. Method: immunoSEQ multiplex PCR; TCRdb's copy keeps in-frame clones and lacks some. Among approximately 300,000 clones, roughly 89% were seen once, and the ten largest hold around 4.8%. The sample belongs to a study of blood T cell repertoires in COVID-19. This CDR3 is built from 13 residues. Trimming cost V 4 bases and J 6 bases, with 12 bases left between them. Germline V gives CDR1 SGHTA, CDR2 FQGTGA. The recovered donors of Cohort 3 showed two negative PCRs, clearance, or symptom resolution. This receptor was taken from a man in his sixties who had recovered from COVID-19. The V gene is TRBV7-3, the J gene TRBJ1-2; a possible D gene is TRBD1 (5 bases). Sequencing was done on a sample of PBMCs or T cells enriched from blood (not recorded which). The CDR3, as DNA: TGTGCCAGCAGCTCCGGGCAGGGCCATGGCTACACCTTC. Protein sequence: CASSSGQGHGYTF.